This T cell receptor (beta chain) was sequenced in a study of T cells expressing NK-cell markers. The overall study: Sorted CD3+CD56+NKG2C+, CD3+CD56+NKG2C- and CD3+CD56-NKG2C+ T cells provided the TCR beta repertoires.

A remark on this clonotype: Its antigen is still unknown.

TCRdb reprocessed the 5' RACE reads and stores each CDR3 protein as one record, lacking DNA. The repertoire shows about 300,000 distinct CDR3 sequences; the top ten hold about 4.2%. Study-level results: As a fraction of CD8+ T cells, dominant NKG2C+ clonotypes reached about 1.0-8% in a handful of donors.

This CDR3 is built from 15 residues. The germline V gene encodes CDR1 MDHEN and CDR2 SYDVKM. This TCR came from a woman between 18 and 69 years old in good health. The sequenced sample was blood T cells: a sorted CD56 or NKG2C T cell subset, CD4+ or CD8+ T cells, or bulk PBMC T cells (not recorded which). V gene TRBV28 combines with J gene TRBJ2-7; TCRdb reports TRBD1, a call that lacks DNA to check it against. CDR3 sequence reads: CASSRGTGVRYEQYF.